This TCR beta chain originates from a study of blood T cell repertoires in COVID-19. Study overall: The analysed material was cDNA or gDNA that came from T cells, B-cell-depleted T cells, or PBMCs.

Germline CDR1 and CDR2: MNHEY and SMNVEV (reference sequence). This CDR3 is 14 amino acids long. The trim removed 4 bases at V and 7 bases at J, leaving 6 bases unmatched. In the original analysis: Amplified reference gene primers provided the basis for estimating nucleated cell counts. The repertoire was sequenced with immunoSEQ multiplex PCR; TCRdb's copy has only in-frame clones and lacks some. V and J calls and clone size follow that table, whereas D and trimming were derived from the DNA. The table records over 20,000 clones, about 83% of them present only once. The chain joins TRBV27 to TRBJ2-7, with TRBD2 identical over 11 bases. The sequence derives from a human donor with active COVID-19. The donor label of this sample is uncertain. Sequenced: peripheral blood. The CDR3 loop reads CASSSGTSGLEQYF. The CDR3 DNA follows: TGTGCCAGCAGTTCCGGGACTAGCGGTTTGGAGCAGTACTTC.